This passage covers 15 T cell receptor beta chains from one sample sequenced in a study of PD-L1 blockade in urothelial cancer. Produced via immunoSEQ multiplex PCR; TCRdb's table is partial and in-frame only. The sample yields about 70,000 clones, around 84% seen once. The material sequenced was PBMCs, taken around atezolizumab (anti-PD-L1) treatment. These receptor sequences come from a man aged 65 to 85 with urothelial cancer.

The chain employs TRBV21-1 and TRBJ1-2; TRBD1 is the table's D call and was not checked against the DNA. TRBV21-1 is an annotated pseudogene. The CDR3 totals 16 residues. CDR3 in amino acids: CASSKAILAGWYGYTF. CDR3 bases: TGTGCCAGCAGCAAAGCGATTTTGGCAGGGTGGTATGGCTACACCTTC.

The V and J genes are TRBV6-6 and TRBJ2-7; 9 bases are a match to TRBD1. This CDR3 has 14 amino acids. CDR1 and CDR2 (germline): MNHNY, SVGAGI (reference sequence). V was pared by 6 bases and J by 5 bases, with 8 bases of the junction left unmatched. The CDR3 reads CASRSGQGPHEQYF. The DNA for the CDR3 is TGTGCCAGCAGGTCGGGACAGGGTCCCCACGAGCAGTACTTC.

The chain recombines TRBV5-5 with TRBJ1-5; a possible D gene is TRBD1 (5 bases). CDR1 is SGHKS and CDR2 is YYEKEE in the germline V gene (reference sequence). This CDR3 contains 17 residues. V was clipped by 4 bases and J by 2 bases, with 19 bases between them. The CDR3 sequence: CASSPLGGGKGNQPQHF. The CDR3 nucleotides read TGTGCCAGCAGCCCCCTTGGCGGGGGAAAGGGCAATCAGCCCCAGCATTTT.

The CDR3 loop is CASRTARAGRSSYEQYF. As DNA, the CDR3 is TGTGCCAGCAGAACAGCACGAGCGGGACGAAGCTCCTACGAGCAGTACTTC. This sequence joins TRBV28 and TRBJ2-7; 7 bases agree with TRBD2. The trim removed 6 bases at V and 0 bases at J, leaving 14 bases unmatched. In germline, CDR1 is MDHEN, CDR2 SYDVKM. The CDR3 loop spans 17 amino acids.

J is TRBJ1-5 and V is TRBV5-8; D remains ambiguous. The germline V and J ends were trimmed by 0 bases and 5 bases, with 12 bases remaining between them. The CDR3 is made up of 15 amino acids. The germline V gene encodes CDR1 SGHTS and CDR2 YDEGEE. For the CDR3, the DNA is TGTGCCAGCAGCTTGGCCGGGGTATCCTATCAGCCCCAGCATTTT. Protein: CASSLAGVSYQPQHF.

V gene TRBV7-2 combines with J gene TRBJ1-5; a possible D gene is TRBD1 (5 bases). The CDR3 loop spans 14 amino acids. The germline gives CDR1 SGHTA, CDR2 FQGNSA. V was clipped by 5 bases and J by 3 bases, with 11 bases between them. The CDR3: CASSGGTSNQPQHF. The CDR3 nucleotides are TGTGCCAGCAGCGGAGGGACCTCCAATCAGCCCCAGCATTTT.

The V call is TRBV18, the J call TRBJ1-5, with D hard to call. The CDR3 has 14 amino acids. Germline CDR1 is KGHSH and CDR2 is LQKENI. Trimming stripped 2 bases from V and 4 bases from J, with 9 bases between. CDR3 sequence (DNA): TGTGCCAGCTCACCAGGGCAGGCGAATCAGCCCCAGCATTTT. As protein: CASSPGQANQPQHF.

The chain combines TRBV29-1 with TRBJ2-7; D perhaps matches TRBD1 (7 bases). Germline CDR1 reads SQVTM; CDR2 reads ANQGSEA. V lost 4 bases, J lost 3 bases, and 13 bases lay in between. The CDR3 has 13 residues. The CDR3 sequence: CSVGRDSHYEQYF. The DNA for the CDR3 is TGCAGCGTTGGGAGGGACAGCCACTACGAGCAGTACTTC.

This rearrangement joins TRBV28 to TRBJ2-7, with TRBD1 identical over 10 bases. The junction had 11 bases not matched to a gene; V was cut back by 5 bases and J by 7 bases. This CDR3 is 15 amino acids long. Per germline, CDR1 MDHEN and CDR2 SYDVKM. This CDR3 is CASSVQGTGVWEQYF. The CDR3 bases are TGTGCCAGCAGTGTACAAGGGACAGGGGTGTGGGAGCAGTACTTC.

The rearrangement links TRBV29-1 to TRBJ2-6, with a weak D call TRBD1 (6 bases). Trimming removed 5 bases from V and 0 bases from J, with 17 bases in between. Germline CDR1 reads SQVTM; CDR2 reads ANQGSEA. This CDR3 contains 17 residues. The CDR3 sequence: CSVLSGDDFSGANVLTF. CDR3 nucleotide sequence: TGCAGCGTTCTCTCAGGGGACGATTTCTCTGGGGCCAACGTCCTGACTTTC. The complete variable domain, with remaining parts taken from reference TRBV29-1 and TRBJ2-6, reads SAVISQKPSRDICQRGTSLTIQCQVDSQVTMMFWYRQQPGQSLTLIATANQGSEATYESGFVIDKFPISRPNLTFSTLTVSNMSPEDSSIYLCSVLSGDDFSGANVLTFGAGSRLTVL.

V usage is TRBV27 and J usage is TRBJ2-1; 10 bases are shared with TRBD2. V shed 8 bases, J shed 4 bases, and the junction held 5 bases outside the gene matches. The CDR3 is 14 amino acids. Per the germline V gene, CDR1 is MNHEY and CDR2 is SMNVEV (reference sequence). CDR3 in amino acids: CASRTSGAYNEQFF. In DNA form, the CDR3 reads TGTGCCAGCCGAACTAGCGGGGCTTACAATGAGCAGTTCTTC.

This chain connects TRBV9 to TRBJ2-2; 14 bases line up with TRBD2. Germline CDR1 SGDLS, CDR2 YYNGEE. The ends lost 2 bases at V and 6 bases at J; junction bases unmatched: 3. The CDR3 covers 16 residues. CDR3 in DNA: TGTGCCAGCAGCGTTGGGACTAGCGGGAGCCCCGGGGAGCTGTTTTTT. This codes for CASSVGTSGSPGELFF.

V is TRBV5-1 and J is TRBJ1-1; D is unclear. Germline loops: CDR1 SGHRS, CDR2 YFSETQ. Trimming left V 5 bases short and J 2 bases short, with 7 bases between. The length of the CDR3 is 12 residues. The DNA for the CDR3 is TGCGCCAGCAGGGCATTAAACACTGAAGCTTTCTTT. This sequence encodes CASRALNTEAFF.

The CDR3 DNA reads TGCGCCAGCAGCTTGGGGGGAGGTAACTCACGTCCAAACAATGAGCAGTTCTTC. Translating gives CASSLGGGNSRPNNEQFF. This chain uses TRBV5-1 with TRBJ2-1; a possible D gene is TRBD2 (6 bases). Germline V gene lookup returns CDR1 SGHRS and CDR2 YFSETQ. The CDR3 runs 18 residues. V shed 0 bases and J shed 5 bases, with 21 bases lying between them.

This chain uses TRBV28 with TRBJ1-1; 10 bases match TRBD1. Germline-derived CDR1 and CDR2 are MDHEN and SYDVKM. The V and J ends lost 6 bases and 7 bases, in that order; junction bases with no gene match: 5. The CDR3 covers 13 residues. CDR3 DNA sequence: TGTGCCAGCAGGACAGGGGGCATAATTGAAGCTTTCTTT. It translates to CASRTGGIIEAFF.